What follows describes a single TCR beta chain. Antigen: not known. This specimen comes from a study of cytomegalovirus exposure and HLA in healthy donors. The CDR3 runs 13 residues. Per the germline V gene, CDR1 is ENHRY and CDR2 is SYGVKD. Trimming removed 6 bases at V and 4 bases at J, with 13 bases between. Overall study results and limits: Later analysis associated a missense DCLRE1C variant with TCR beta V- and J-gene trimming. TCR beta chains numbering some 160 were designated cytomegalovirus-associated. Apart from CMV serostatus, no immune exposure information was available. In a later analysis, HLA-C alleles had the fewest associated TCRs, DRB1 alleles the most.

PCR primers comprised 60 Vbeta and 13 Jbeta primers. TCRdb's table, derived via immunoSEQ multiplex PCR, lists solely in-frame clones and lacks some. The table records under 200,000 clones, 81% of them present only once. The chain carries TRBV10-3 and TRBJ2-7, with a possible D match to TRBD2 (5 bases). The sample consisted of PBMCs. This clonotype originated in a man aged 50-60 years in good health and CMV-seronegative. CDR3 sequence (DNA): TGTGCCATCAGAGTAGACGGGATATACGAGCAGTACTTC. It translates to CAIRVDGIYEQYF.